This T cell receptor (beta chain) is drawn from a study of blood T cell repertoires in COVID-19. In the study overall: Samples taken during acute and convalescent COVID-19 were collected in the United States, Italy and Spain. Sample material is recorded as cDNA or gDNA derived from T cells, B-cell-depleted T cells, or PBMCs.

Germline V gives CDR1 MNHEY, CDR2 SVGEGT. The CDR3 runs to 15 residues. V lost 1 base, J lost 3 bases, and 13 bases lay in between. Generated by immunoSEQ multiplex PCR, the TCRdb table keeps only in-frame clones and is missing some. The sample has about 14,000 clones, 80% to 90% seen once. The rearrangement uses TRBV6-2 or TRBV6-3 and TRBJ2-7; possibly TRBD2 for D (6 bases). Material: peripheral blood. This TCR was recovered from a human donor in a cohort sampled during active COVID-19. The CDR3 sequence: CASSYFRAGSYEQYF. CDR3 bases: TGTGCCAGCAGTTACTTCCGTGCGGGAAGCTACGAGCAGTACTTC.